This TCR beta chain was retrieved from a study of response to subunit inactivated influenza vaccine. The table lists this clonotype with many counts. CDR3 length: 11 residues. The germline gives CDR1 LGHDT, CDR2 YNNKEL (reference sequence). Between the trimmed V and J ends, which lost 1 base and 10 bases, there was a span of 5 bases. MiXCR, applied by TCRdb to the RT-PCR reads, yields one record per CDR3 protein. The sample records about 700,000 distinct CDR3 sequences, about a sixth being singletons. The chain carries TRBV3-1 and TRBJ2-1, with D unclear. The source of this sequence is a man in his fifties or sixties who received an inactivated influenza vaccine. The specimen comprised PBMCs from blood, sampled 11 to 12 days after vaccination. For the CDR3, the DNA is TGTGCCAGCAGCCAAGGCGGAGAGCAGTTCTTC. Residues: CASSQGGEQFF.